Detailed here is one T cell receptor beta chain. Clones were read by immunoSEQ multiplex PCR, and TCRdb kept only the in-frame ones, dropping some. Of about 160,000 clones detected, approximately 80% appear once; the ten largest clones hold around 2.1%. This sample was taken from a study of cytotoxic CD8 clonotypes in ibrutinib-treated CLL. The CDR3 sequence is 14 residues long. V lost 1 base and J lost 5; bases outside the gene matches: 4. Germline V lookup: CDR1 MNHNY, CDR2 SVGAGI (reference sequence). The sequence came from a human donor with chronic lymphocytic leukemia. The rearrangement joins TRBV6-6 to TRBJ2-7, with 8 bases matching TRBD1. The sequenced sample was PBMCs, obtained after 12 months of ibrutinib treatment. Here the CDR3 reads CASSYWTGSDEQYF. CDR3 DNA: TGTGCCAGCAGTTACTGGACAGGGTCGGACGAGCAGTACTTC.